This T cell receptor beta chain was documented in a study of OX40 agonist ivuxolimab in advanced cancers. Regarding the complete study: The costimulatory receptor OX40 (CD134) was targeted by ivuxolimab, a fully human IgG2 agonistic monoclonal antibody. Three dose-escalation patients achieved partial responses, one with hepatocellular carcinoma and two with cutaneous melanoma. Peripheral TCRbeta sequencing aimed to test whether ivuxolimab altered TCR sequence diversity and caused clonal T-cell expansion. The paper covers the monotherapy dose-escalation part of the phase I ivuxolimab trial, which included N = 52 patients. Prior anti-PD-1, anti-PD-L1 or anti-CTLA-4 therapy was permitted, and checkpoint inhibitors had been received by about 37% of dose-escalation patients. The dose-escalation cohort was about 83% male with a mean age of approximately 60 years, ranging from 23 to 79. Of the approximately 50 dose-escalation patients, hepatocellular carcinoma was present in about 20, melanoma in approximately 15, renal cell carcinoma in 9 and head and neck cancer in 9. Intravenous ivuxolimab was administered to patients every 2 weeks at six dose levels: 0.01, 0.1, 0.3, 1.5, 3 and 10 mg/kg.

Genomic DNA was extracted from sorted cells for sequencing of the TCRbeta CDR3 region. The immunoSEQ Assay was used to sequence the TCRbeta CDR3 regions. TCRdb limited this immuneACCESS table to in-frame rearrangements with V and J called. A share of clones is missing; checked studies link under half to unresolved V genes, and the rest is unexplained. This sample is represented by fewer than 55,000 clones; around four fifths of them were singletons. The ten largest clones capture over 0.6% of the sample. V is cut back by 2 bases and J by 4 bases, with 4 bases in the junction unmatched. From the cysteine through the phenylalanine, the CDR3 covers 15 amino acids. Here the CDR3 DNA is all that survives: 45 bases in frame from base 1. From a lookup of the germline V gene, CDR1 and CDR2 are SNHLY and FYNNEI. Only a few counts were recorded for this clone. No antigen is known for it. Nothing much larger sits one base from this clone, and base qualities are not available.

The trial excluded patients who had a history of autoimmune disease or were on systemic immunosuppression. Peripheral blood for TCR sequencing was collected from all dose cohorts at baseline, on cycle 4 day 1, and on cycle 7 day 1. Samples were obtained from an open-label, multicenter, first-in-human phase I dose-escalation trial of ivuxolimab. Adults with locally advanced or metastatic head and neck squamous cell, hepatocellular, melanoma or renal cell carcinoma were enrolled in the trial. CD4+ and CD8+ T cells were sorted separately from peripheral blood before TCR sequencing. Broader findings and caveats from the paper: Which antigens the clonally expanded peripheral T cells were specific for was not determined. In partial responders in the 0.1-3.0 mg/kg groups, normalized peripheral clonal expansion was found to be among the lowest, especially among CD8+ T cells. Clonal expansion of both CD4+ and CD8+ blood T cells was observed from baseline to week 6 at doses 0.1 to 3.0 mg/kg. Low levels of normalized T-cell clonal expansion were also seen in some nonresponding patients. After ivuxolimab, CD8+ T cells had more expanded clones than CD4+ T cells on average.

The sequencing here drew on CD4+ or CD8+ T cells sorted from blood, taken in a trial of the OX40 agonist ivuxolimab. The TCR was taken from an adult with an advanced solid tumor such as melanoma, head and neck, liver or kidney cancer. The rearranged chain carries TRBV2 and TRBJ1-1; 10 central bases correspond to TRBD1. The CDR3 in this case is CASSERDRGRTEAFF. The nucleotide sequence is TGTGCCAGCAGTGAACGTGACAGGGGGCGCACTGAAGCTTTCTTT.